This is a list of T cell receptor beta chains from one sample in a study of early T cells in non-severe SARS-CoV-2 infection. TCRdb recomputed calls from the 5' RACE reads with MiXCR, one row per CDR3 protein. The table shows 80,000 or so distinct CDR3 sequences, with 15% occurring only once. The specimen sequenced was whole blood. The receptors originated from an adult who was a healthcare worker with PCR-confirmed SARS-CoV-2 infection or an uninfected control (not recorded which). Both conserved end residues are part of each CDR3. A D gene is named only where the DNA matches it firmly. Rows give clone size only sometimes, using once, few, many, or a class for an expanded clone.

clone size: few
V gene: TRBV20-1
D gene: .
J gene: TRBJ1-1
CDR3 protein: CSVARGRAEAFF
CDR3 DNA: TGCAGTGTAGCCCGGGGGAGGGCTGAAGCTTTCTTT

clone size: few
V gene: TRBV29-1
D gene: .
J gene: TRBJ1-2
CDR3 protein: CSVYRDTYNYGYTF
CDR3 DNA: TGCAGCGTTTACCGGGACACCTATAACTATGGCTACACCTTC

clone size: .
V gene: TRBV28
D gene: .
J gene: TRBJ2-7
CDR3 protein: CASSFLGFSYEQYF
CDR3 DNA: TGTGCCAGCAGTTTCCTGGGTTTCTCCTACGAGCAGTACTTC

clone size: few
V gene: TRBV2
D gene: .
J gene: TRBJ2-2
CDR3 protein: CASSERAANTGELFF
CDR3 DNA: TGTGCCAGCAGTGAGCGGGCAGCAAACACCGGGGAGCTGTTTTTT

clone size: many
V gene: TRBV30
D gene: .
J gene: TRBJ2-7
CDR3 protein: CAWSGIGEQYF
CDR3 DNA: TGTGCCTGGAGCGGGATAGGGGAGCAGTACTTC

clone size: few
V gene: TRBV7-9
D gene: .
J gene: TRBJ1-1
CDR3 protein: CASIPGGGRMNTEAFF
CDR3 DNA: TGTGCCAGCATCCCTGGCGGGGGGCGTATGAACACTGAAGCTTTCTTT

clone size: many
V gene: TRBV27
D gene: .
J gene: TRBJ2-7
CDR3 protein: CASSLVSGSYEQYF
CDR3 DNA: TGTGCCAGCAGTTTGGTTTCCGGTTCCTACGAGCAGTACTTC

clone size: many
V gene: TRBV6-2/TRBV6-3
D gene: .
J gene: TRBJ2-7
CDR3 protein: CATTRQPAYEQYF
CDR3 DNA: TGTGCCACTACTCGACAGCCAGCCTACGAGCAGTACTTC

clone size: few
V gene: TRBV6-5
D gene: .
J gene: TRBJ2-1
CDR3 protein: CASSYSWNRDNEQFF
CDR3 DNA: TGTGCCAGCAGTTACTCGTGGAACAGGGACAATGAGCAGTTCTTC

clone size: .
V gene: TRBV5-1
D gene: TRBD1
J gene: TRBJ2-1
CDR3 protein: CASSLDRGRYNEQFF
CDR3 DNA: TGCGCCAGCAGCTTGGACAGGGGGAGATACAATGAGCAGTTCTTC

clone size: .
V gene: TRBV12-3/TRBV12-4
D gene: .
J gene: TRBJ1-1
CDR3 protein: CASSPGTLGNTEAFF
CDR3 DNA: TGTGCCAGCAGTCCTGGGACTCTCGGTAACACTGAAGCTTTCTTT

clone size: .
V gene: TRBV18
D gene: .
J gene: TRBJ2-5
CDR3 protein: CASSPTEETQYF
CDR3 DNA: TGTGCCAGCTCACCGACTGAAGAGACCCAGTACTTC

clone size: .
V gene: TRBV7-3
D gene: .
J gene: TRBJ2-5
CDR3 protein: CASSRRRGETQYF
CDR3 DNA: TGTGCCAGCAGCCGTCGGCGGGGAGAGACCCAGTACTTC

clone size: many
V gene: TRBV3-1
D gene: .
J gene: TRBJ1-5
CDR3 protein: CASSQVLNQPQHF
CDR3 DNA: TGTGCCAGCAGCCAGGTTTTGAATCAGCCCCAGCATTTT

clone size: .
V gene: TRBV2
D gene: .
J gene: TRBJ2-5
CDR3 protein: CASSRETQYF
CDR3 DNA: TGTGCCAGCAGCCGGGAGACCCAGTACTTC

clone size: few
V gene: TRBV2
D gene: TRBD1
J gene: TRBJ2-7
CDR3 protein: CASRARRDRETYEQYF
CDR3 DNA: TGTGCCAGCAGGGCCAGAAGGGACAGGGAAACGTACGAGCAGTACTTC

clone size: .
V gene: TRBV7-9
D gene: TRBD2
J gene: TRBJ2-3
CDR3 protein: CASSLAPSGADRTDTQYF
CDR3 DNA: TGTGCCAGCAGCTTAGCGCCTAGCGGGGCTGATCGCACAGATACGCAGTATTTT

clone size: few
V gene: TRBV29-1
D gene: TRBD1
J gene: TRBJ2-1
CDR3 protein: CSASDRAITYNEQFF
CDR3 DNA: TGCAGCGCATCGGACAGGGCTATTACCTACAATGAGCAGTTCTTC

clone size: .
V gene: TRBV7-9
D gene: .
J gene: TRBJ2-7
CDR3 protein: CASSWQDKLEQYF
CDR3 DNA: TGTGCCAGCAGCTGGCAGGACAAACTCGAGCAGTACTTC

clone size: .
V gene: TRBV6-2/TRBV6-3
D gene: .
J gene: TRBJ2-6
CDR3 protein: CASSPKVSGANVLTF
CDR3 DNA: TGTGCCAGCAGCCCTAAGGTGTCTGGGGCCAACGTCCTGACTTTC

clone size: .
V gene: TRBV7-9
D gene: .
J gene: TRBJ2-1
CDR3 protein: CASSLEGTAGNEQFF
CDR3 DNA: TGTGCCAGCAGCTTAGAGGGGACAGCGGGCAATGAGCAGTTCTTC

clone size: .
V gene: TRBV27
D gene: .
J gene: TRBJ2-2
CDR3 protein: CASSLVGQRNTGELFF
CDR3 DNA: TGTGCCAGCAGTTTAGTCGGACAGCGAAACACCGGGGAGCTGTTTTTT

clone size: .
V gene: TRBV9
D gene: .
J gene: TRBJ2-1
CDR3 protein: CASSGRDSPTPYNEQFF
CDR3 DNA: TGTGCCAGCAGCGGACGGGACTCCCCAACTCCCTACAATGAGCAGTTCTTC

clone size: .
V gene: TRBV30
D gene: .
J gene: TRBJ2-1
CDR3 protein: CAWRLNFWEQFF
CDR3 DNA: TGTGCCTGGAGGCTAAACTTCTGGGAGCAGTTCTTC

clone size: .
V gene: TRBV4-1
D gene: .
J gene: TRBJ2-6
CDR3 protein: CASSRGSGANVLTF
CDR3 DNA: TGCGCCAGCAGCCGTGGCTCTGGGGCCAACGTCCTGACTTTC

clone size: .
V gene: TRBV25-1
D gene: .
J gene: TRBJ1-3
CDR3 protein: CASSEPASGPTGGNTIYF
CDR3 DNA: TGTGCCAGCAGTGAACCCGCCTCCGGACCGACGGGAGGAAACACCATATATTTT

clone size: many
V gene: TRBV20-1
D gene: TRBD1
J gene: TRBJ1-2
CDR3 protein: CSASLGQVGYTF
CDR3 DNA: TGCAGTGCTAGCCTCGGACAGGTTGGCTACACCTTC

clone size: .
V gene: TRBV12-3/TRBV12-4
D gene: TRBD2
J gene: TRBJ2-3
CDR3 protein: CASSLRQAGGTDTQYF
CDR3 DNA: TGTGCCAGCAGCCTCAGGCAGGCGGGAGGCACAGATACGCAGTATTTT

clone size: few
V gene: TRBV18
D gene: TRBD1
J gene: TRBJ2-7
CDR3 protein: CASSPPLGGLYEQYF
CDR3 DNA: TGTGCCAGCTCACCACCCCTAGGGGGCTTATACGAGCAGTACTTC

clone size: .
V gene: TRBV9
D gene: .
J gene: TRBJ2-1
CDR3 protein: CASSVSLVLGEQFF
CDR3 DNA: TGTGCCAGCAGCGTATCCCTTGTATTGGGTGAGCAGTTCTTC

clone size: few
V gene: TRBV20-1
D gene: TRBD2
J gene: TRBJ2-1
CDR3 protein: CSAGTSGGDEQFF
CDR3 DNA: TGCAGTGCAGGGACTAGCGGGGGGGATGAGCAGTTCTTC

clone size: few
V gene: TRBV7-3
D gene: TRBD2
J gene: TRBJ2-7
CDR3 protein: CASSLTSGGVYEQYF
CDR3 DNA: TGTGCCAGCAGCCTGACTAGCGGGGGGGTGTACGAGCAGTACTTC

clone size: many
V gene: TRBV4-1
D gene: .
J gene: TRBJ2-3
CDR3 protein: CASSQVPGPSTDTQYF
CDR3 DNA: TGCGCCAGCAGCCAAGTCCCAGGTCCTAGCACAGATACGCAGTATTTT

clone size: once
V gene: TRBV27
D gene: .
J gene: TRBJ1-5
CDR3 protein: CASKLGGHGNQPQHF
CDR3 DNA: TGTGCCAGCAAACTAGGTGGGCACGGCAATCAGCCCCAGCATTTT

clone size: few
V gene: TRBV20-1
D gene: .
J gene: TRBJ1-1
CDR3 protein: CSARDPGVETEAFF
CDR3 DNA: TGCAGTGCTAGAGATCCAGGGGTAGAGACTGAAGCTTTCTTT

clone size: few
V gene: TRBV3-1
D gene: .
J gene: TRBJ1-1
CDR3 protein: CASSRGPRPNTEAFF
CDR3 DNA: TGTGCCAGCAGCAGAGGACCTCGCCCGAACACTGAAGCTTTCTTT

clone size: few
V gene: TRBV5-6
D gene: .
J gene: TRBJ1-2
CDR3 protein: CASSNPDGYGYTF
CDR3 DNA: TGTGCCAGCAGTAACCCTGACGGCTATGGCTACACCTTC

clone size: few
V gene: TRBV6-2/TRBV6-3
D gene: .
J gene: TRBJ2-7
CDR3 protein: CASSTSYEQYF
CDR3 DNA: TGTGCCAGCAGTACCTCCTACGAGCAGTACTTC

clone size: many
V gene: TRBV20-1
D gene: .
J gene: TRBJ1-1
CDR3 protein: CSAPTISGSTEAFF
CDR3 DNA: TGCAGTGCTCCTACCATATCCGGGAGCACTGAAGCTTTCTTT

clone size: few
V gene: TRBV27
D gene: .
J gene: TRBJ1-1
CDR3 protein: CASSLLGVVNTEAFF
CDR3 DNA: TGTGCCAGCAGTTTATTGGGGGTTGTGAACACTGAAGCTTTCTTT

clone size: .
V gene: TRBV5-1
D gene: TRBD1
J gene: TRBJ2-3
CDR3 protein: CASSLAGTGSTDTQYF
CDR3 DNA: TGCGCCAGCAGCCTGGCCGGGACAGGGTCGACAGATACGCAGTATTTT

clone size: .
V gene: TRBV12-3/TRBV12-4
D gene: TRBD2
J gene: TRBJ2-3
CDR3 protein: CASGPGGAGVKDTQYF
CDR3 DNA: TGTGCCAGCGGACCCGGGGGGGCGGGAGTAAAAGATACGCAGTATTTT

clone size: .
V gene: TRBV15
D gene: .
J gene: TRBJ1-6
CDR3 protein: CATSRDAARSSPLHF
CDR3 DNA: TGTGCCACCAGCAGAGATGCCGCTCGGAGTTCACCCCTCCACTTT

clone size: few
V gene: TRBV5-1
D gene: TRBD2
J gene: TRBJ2-1
CDR3 protein: CASSLVVAGGVEQFF
CDR3 DNA: TGCGCCAGCAGCTTGGTAGTAGCGGGAGGGGTTGAGCAGTTCTTC

clone size: many
V gene: TRBV7-8
D gene: .
J gene: TRBJ2-7
CDR3 protein: CASSLFVSYEQYF
CDR3 DNA: TGTGCCAGCAGCTTATTTGTCTCCTACGAGCAGTACTTC

clone size: .
V gene: TRBV7-8
D gene: .
J gene: TRBJ2-3
CDR3 protein: CASSPRDTGTDTQYF
CDR3 DNA: TGTGCCAGCAGCCCGCGGGACACAGGCACAGATACGCAGTATTTT

clone size: few
V gene: TRBV9
D gene: .
J gene: TRBJ2-1
CDR3 protein: CASSVASLRSYNEQFF
CDR3 DNA: TGTGCCAGCAGCGTAGCTTCCTTACGCTCCTACAATGAGCAGTTCTTC

clone size: .
V gene: TRBV25-1
D gene: .
J gene: TRBJ2-7
CDR3 protein: CASRVGCVQYF
CDR3 DNA: TGTGCCAGCAGGGTCGGGTGCGTGCAGTACTTC

clone size: .
V gene: TRBV3-1
D gene: TRBD2
J gene: TRBJ2-1
CDR3 protein: CASSQVREGLNEQFF
CDR3 DNA: TGTGCCAGCAGCCAAGTTCGGGAGGGCCTCAATGAGCAGTTCTTC

clone size: .
V gene: TRBV9
D gene: .
J gene: TRBJ2-1
CDR3 protein: CASSPGAYNEQFF
CDR3 DNA: TGTGCCAGCAGTCCTGGAGCGTACAATGAGCAGTTCTTC

clone size: .
V gene: TRBV20-1
D gene: .
J gene: TRBJ2-3
CDR3 protein: CSALDPTGKGHTQYF
CDR3 DNA: TGCAGTGCCCTAGATCCAACAGGGAAAGGACATACGCAGTATTTT